The 14 T cell receptor beta chains in this list originate from one sample, sequenced in a study of T cell repertoires in cytomegalovirus infection. A single record per CDR3 protein comes from TCRdb applying MiXCR to the reads. This sample has some 150,000 distinct CDR3 sequences, with 20% to 25% found just once. The sequenced sample consisted of PBMCs. The receptors derive from a human donor in good health (CMV status not recorded). Some clones in this sample may be carry-over from other donors' samples.

This clonotype has just a few counts. This chain joins TRBV7-9 and TRBJ2-7; D is ambiguous. Germline CDR1 SEHNR, CDR2 FQNEAQ (reference sequence). The V end was cut by 2 bases, the J end by 0 bases, with 11 bases between. This CDR3 region has 15 residues. The CDR3 here is CASSLQLGASYEQYF. CDR3 sequence (DNA): TGTGCCAGCAGCTTACAGTTGGGTGCCTCCTACGAGCAGTACTTC.

This clonotype was observed a few times. The chain uses TRBV28 and TRBJ2-3; TRBD2 aligns across 7 bases. CDR1 MDHEN and CDR2 SYDVKM come from the germline V gene. V lost 5 bases to trimming and J lost 0 bases; unmatched junction nucleotides: 2. The CDR3 is made up of 14 amino acids. The CDR3 DNA sequence: TGTGCCAGCAGTCGAGCGGGAAGCACAGATACGCAGTATTTT. It is translated as CASSRAGSTDTQYF. Full variable domain (missing parts from reference TRBV28 and TRBJ2-3): DVKVTQSSRYLVKRTGEKVFLECVQDMDHENMFWYRQDPGLGLRLIYFSYDVKMKEKGDIPEGYSVSREKKERFSLILESASTNQTSMYLCASSRAGSTDTQYFGPGTRLTVL.

The V call is TRBV24-1, the J call TRBJ2-3; D is unresolved. CDR3 size: 15 residues. V lost 3 bases to trimming and J lost 2 bases, with 11 bases between them. The germline V gene has CDR1 KGHDR and CDR2 SFDVKD. The CDR3: CATSDPRTATDTQYF. The DNA for the CDR3 is TGTGCCACCAGTGATCCCCGGACGGCCACAGATACGCAGTATTTT.

The table lists this clonotype with a few counts. The chain recombines TRBV2 with TRBJ2-1; D is perhaps TRBD2 (5 bases). Germline CDR1 reads SNHLY; CDR2 reads FYNNEI. The V gene lost 7 bases and the J gene lost 6 bases, with 16 bases spanning the gap. The CDR3 is 14 amino acids. The CDR3 loop reads CASTQEEAFNEQFF. The DNA for the CDR3 is TGTGCCAGCACTCAGGAGGAGGCCTTCAATGAGCAGTTCTTC.

This clonotype was observed a single time. The germline gene is not matched at one end of the junction; a read error may be the cause. V usage is TRBV11-2 and J usage is TRBJ2-3; 9 bases match TRBD2. CDR1 is SGHAT and CDR2 is FQNNGV in the germline V gene. This CDR3 has 15 residues. The CDR3, as DNA: TGTGCCAGCAGCATAGCGGGGGAGAGCACAGATACGCAGTGTTTT. It codes for CASSIAGESTDTQCF.

This chain's CDR3 is CASYDSLRSEAFF. The CDR3 nucleotides are TGTGCCAGCTACGATTCCCTTCGCTCTGAAGCTTTCTTT. J is TRBJ1-1 and V is TRBV28, with unresolved D. The CDR3 covers 13 residues. With 8 bases removed from V and 6 bases from J, the gap between germline ends came to 16 bases. The V gene's germline CDR1 is MDHEN and CDR2 SYDVKM. The full variable domain, in which reference TRBV28 and TRBJ1-1 provide the parts outside the CDR3, is DVKVTQSSRYLVKRTGEKVFLECVQDMDHENMFWYRQDPGLGLRLIYFSYDVKMKEKGDIPEGYSVSREKKERFSLILESASTNQTSMYLCASYDSLRSEAFFGQGTRLTVV.

This clonotype was counted many times. This sequence joins TRBV7-2 and TRBJ1-1; D gene unclear. This CDR3 spans 15 amino acids. CDR1 and CDR2 (germline): SGHTA, FQGNSA. Trimming stripped 4 bases from V and 0 bases from J, with 12 bases between. Here the CDR3 reads CASSSLTFMNTEAFF. The DNA for the CDR3 is TGTGCCAGCAGCTCGTTGACTTTCATGAACACTGAAGCTTTCTTT.

This clonotype was seen more than once but under ten times. The chain has TRBV4-1 and TRBJ2-1, with D maybe TRBD2 (6 bases). The CDR3 loop spans 17 amino acids. Germline V lookup: CDR1 MGHRA, CDR2 YSYEKL. V was trimmed by 0 bases and J by 6 bases, leaving 18 bases between them. The DNA of the CDR3 is TGCGCCAGCAGCCAAGAAGATAGCCGGAGGGGTGGCAATGAGCAGTTCTTC. Translated, it gives CASSQEDSRRGGNEQFF.

This clonotype was recorded only once. The rearrangement links TRBV6-2 or TRBV6-3 to TRBJ2-6; 9 bases line up with TRBD1. The germline gives CDR1 MNHEY, CDR2 SVGEGT. Germline trimming cut 0 bases from V and 2 bases from J; bases unmatched to any gene: 8. This CDR3 contains 19 residues. CDR3 amino acids: CASSYSNPGQGAGANVLTF. Here the CDR3 DNA reads TGTGCCAGCAGTTACTCGAACCCGGGACAGGGAGCTGGGGCCAACGTCCTGACTTTC.

This clonotype was counted only a few times. The chain couples TRBV29-1 to TRBJ2-3, with 10 nucleotides matching TRBD1. V lost 7 bases, J lost 1 base, and 8 bases stayed unmatched. Germline CDR1 is SQVTM and CDR2 is ANQGSEA. This CDR3 has 15 amino acids. CDR3 DNA: TGCAGCGCCCTAGACAGGGGGCCTGGCACAGATACGCAGTATTTT. It specifies CSALDRGPGTDTQYF.

As for this clonotype: The junction differs from germline at one of its ends, possibly a read error. The V call is TRBV7-6, the J call TRBJ2-1; TRBD2 agrees at 12 bases. There are 15 residues in the CDR3. From germline, CDR1 is SGHVS and CDR2 FNYEAQ. The DNA for the CDR3 is TGTGCCAGCAGCCTAGCGGGAGGGAATCCCAATGAGCTGTTCTTC. Protein sequence: CASSLAGGNPNELFF. The full variable domain, in which reference TRBV7-6 and TRBJ2-1 provide the parts outside the CDR3, is GAGVSQSPRYKVTKRGQDVALRCDPISGHVSLYWYRQALGQGPEFLTYFNYEAQQDKSGLPNDRFSAERPEGSISTLTIQRTEQRDSAMYRCASSLAGGNPNELFFGPGTRLTVL.

This chain links TRBV29-1 with TRBJ2-7; no clear D gene. Germline CDR1 and CDR2: SQVTM and ANQGSEA. The germline V and J ends were trimmed by 6 bases and 1 base, with 13 bases remaining between them. CDR3 length equals 13 residues. The CDR3 sequence: CSVRDIVSYEQYF. The DNA for the CDR3 is TGCAGCGTCCGCGACATCGTTTCCTACGAGCAGTACTTC.

This clonotype was seen a few times. The chain joins TRBV24-1 to TRBJ2-7; 7 bases match TRBD1. Germline V gene lookup returns CDR1 KGHDR and CDR2 SFDVKD. Trimming took 7 bases from V and 6 from J; bases not matched to a gene: 11. This CDR3 is 14 amino acids long. For the CDR3, the DNA is TGTGCCACCAGCGACCCAGGACAGGCACTCGAGCAGTACTTC. It codes for CATSDPGQALEQYF.

This clonotype was found many times. CDR3 loop: CASSRRPGQDNEQFF. CDR3 DNA sequence: TGTGCCAGCAGCCGACGGCCGGGGCAGGACAATGAGCAGTTCTTC. The chain recombines TRBV11-3 with TRBJ2-1; the D call may be TRBD1 or TRBD2 (5 bases each). Germline V gene lookup returns CDR1 SGHNT and CDR2 YENEEA. V was pared by 5 bases and J by 5 bases, with 16 bases between. The CDR3 has 15 amino acids.